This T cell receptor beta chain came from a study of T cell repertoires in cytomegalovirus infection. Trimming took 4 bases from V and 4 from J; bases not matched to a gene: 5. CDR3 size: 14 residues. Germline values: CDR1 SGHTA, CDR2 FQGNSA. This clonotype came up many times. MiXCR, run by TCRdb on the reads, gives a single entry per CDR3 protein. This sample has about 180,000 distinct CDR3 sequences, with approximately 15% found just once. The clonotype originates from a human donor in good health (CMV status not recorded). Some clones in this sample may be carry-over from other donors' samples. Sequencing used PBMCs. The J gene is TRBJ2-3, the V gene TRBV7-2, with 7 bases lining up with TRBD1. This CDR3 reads CASSYQQGPDTQYF. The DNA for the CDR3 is TGTGCCAGCAGCTACCAACAGGGGCCAGATACGCAGTATTTT.